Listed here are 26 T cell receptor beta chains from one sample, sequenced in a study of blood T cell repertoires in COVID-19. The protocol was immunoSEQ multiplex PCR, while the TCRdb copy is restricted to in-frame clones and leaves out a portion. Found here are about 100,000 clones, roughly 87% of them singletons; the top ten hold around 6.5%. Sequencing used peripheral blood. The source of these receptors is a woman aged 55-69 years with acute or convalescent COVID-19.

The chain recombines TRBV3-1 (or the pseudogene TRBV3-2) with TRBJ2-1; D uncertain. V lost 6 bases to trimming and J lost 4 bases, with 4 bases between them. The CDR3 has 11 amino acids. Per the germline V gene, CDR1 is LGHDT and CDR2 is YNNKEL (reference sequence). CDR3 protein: CASRLYNEQFF. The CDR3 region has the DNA TGTGCCAGCAGGCTATACAATGAGCAGTTCTTC.

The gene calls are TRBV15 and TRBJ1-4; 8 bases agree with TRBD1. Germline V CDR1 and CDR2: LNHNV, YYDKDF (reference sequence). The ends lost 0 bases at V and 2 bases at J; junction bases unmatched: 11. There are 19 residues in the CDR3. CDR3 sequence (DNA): TGTGCCACCAGCAGAGACCAACCCAGGGGGCTGATTACTAATGAAAAACTGTTTTTT. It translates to CATSRDQPRGLITNEKLFF.

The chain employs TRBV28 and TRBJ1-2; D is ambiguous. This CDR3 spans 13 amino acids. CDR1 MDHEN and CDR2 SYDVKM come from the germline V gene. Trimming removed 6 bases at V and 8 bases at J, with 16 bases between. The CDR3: CASSLGPSGGYTF. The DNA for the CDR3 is TGTGCCAGCAGCCTCGGGCCTTCGGGGGGCTACACCTTC.

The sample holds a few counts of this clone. Here the CDR3 DNA reads TGTGCCAGCTCGCAGCTCCTCTCAGGGGATACTGAAGCTTTCTTT. Amino acids: CASSQLLSGDTEAFF. The chain has TRBV18 and TRBJ1-1; D is possibly TRBD1 (6 bases). Germline CDR1 KGHSH, CDR2 LQKENI. V gave up 6 bases and J gave up 5 bases, with 19 bases separating them. The CDR3 spans 15 residues.

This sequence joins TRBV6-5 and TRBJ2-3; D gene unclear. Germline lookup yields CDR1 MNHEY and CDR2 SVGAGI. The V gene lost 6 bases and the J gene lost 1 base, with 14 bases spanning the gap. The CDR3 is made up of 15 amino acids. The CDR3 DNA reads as TGTGCCAGCAGAGAGCGCCCGGTGGGCACAGATACGCAGTATTTT. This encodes CASRERPVGTDTQYF.

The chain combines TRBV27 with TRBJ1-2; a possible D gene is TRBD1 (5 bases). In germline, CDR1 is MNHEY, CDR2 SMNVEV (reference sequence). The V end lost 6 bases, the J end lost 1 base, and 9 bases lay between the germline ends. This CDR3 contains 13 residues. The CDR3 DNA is TGTGCCAGCAGCCTGACAGATAACTATGGCTACACCTTC. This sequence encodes CASSLTDNYGYTF.

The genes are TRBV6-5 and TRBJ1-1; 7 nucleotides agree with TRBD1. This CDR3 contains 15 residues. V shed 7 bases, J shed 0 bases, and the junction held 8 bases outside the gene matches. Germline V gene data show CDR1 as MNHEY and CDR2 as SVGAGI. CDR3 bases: TGTGCCAGCACTAGCTTACAGGGGTTGAACACTGAAGCTTTCTTT. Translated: CASTSLQGLNTEAFF.

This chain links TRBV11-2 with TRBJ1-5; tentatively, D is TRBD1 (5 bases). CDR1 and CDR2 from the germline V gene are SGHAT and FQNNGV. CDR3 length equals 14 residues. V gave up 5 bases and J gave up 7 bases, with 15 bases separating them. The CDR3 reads CASSPGGARQPQHF. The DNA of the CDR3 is TGTGCCAGCAGCCCAGGAGGGGCTCGGCAGCCCCAGCATTTT.

The DNA of the CDR3 is TGCGCCAGCAGCCAAGAGTTGACAGGGGGTCCTGGGGCCCTCCACTTT. Translating it yields CASSQELTGGPGALHF. The rearrangement joins TRBV4-1 to TRBJ1-6; 9 positions match TRBD1. Germline loops: CDR1 MGHRA, CDR2 YSYEKL. V lost 0 bases, J lost 14 bases, and 11 bases stayed unmatched. This CDR3 spans 16 amino acids.

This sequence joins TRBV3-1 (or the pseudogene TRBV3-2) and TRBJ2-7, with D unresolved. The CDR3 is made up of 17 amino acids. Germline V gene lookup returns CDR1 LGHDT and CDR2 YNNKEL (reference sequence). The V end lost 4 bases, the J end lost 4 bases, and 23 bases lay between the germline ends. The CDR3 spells CASSPRLMCERLYEQYV. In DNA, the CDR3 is TGTGCCAGCAGCCCCCGACTTATGTGCGAACGACTGTACGAGCAGTACGTC.

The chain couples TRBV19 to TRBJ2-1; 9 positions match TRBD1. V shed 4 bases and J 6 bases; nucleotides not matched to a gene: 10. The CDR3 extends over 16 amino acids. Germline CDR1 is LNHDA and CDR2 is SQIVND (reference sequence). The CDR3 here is CASSSSGTGIANEQFF. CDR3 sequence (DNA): TGTGCCAGTAGTAGCTCTGGGACAGGGATAGCCAATGAGCAGTTCTTC.

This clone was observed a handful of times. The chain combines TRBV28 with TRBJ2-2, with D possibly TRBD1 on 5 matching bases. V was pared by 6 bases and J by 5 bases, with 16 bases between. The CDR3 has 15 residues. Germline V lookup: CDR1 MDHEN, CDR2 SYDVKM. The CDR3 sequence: CASSQDNRRTGELFF. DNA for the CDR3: TGTGCCAGCAGCCAAGATAACAGGCGGACCGGGGAGCTGTTTTTT.

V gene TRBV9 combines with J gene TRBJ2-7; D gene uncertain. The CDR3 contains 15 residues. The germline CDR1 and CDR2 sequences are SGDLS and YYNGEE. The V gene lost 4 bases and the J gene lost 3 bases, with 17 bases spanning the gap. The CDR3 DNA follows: TGTGCCAGCAGCCCCCCCCCAGGTCAAGACTACGAGCAGTACTTC. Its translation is CASSPPPGQDYEQYF.

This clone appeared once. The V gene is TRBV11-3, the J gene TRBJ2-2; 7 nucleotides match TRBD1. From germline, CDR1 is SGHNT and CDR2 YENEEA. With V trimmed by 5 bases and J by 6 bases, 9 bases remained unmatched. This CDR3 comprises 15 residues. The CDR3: CASSPTGSVAGELFF. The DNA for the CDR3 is TGTGCCAGCAGCCCGACAGGGTCGGTAGCCGGGGAGCTGTTTTTT.

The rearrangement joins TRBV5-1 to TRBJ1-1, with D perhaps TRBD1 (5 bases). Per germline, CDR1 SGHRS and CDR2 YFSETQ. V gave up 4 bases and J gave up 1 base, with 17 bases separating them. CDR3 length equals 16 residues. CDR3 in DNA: TGCGCCAGCAGCCCCGCAGGTGGGGCGCCGAACACTGAAGCTTTCTTT. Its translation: CASSPAGGAPNTEAFF.

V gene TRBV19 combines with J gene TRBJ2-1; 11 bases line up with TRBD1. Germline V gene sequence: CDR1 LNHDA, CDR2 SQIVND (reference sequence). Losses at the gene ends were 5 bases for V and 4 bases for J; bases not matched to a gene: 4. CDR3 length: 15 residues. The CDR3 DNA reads TGTGCCAGTAGTCCGGGACAGGGGGTTTACAATGAGCAGTTCTTC. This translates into CASSPGQGVYNEQFF.

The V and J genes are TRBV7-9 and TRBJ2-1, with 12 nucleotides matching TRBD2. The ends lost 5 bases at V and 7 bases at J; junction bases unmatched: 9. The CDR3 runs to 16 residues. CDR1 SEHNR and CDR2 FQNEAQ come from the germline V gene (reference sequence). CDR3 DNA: TGTGCCAGCAGCCTTACTAGCGGGAGGATAGAGAATGAGCAGTTCTTC. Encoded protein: CASSLTSGRIENEQFF.

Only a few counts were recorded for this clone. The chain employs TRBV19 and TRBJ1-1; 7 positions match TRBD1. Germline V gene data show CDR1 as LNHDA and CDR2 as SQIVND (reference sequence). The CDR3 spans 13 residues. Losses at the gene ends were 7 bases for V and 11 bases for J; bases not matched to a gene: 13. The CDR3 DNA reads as TGTGCCAGTACCCTTGGAGACAGGGCGATTGCTTTCTTT. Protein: CASTLGDRAIAFF. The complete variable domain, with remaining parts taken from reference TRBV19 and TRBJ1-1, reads DGGITQSPKYLFRKEGQNVTLSCEQNLNHDAMYWYRQDPGQGLRLIYYSQIVNDFQKGDIAEGYSVSREKKESFPLTVTSAQKNPTAFYLCASTLGDRAIAFFGQGTRLTVV.

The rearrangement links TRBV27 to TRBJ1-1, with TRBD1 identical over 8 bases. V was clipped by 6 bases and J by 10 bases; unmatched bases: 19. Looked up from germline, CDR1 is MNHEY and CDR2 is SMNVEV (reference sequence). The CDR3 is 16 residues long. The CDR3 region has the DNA TGTGCCAGCAGCCGTAACCCAGGACAGGGCGGGACGAGAGCTTTCTTT. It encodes CASSRNPGQGGTRAFF.

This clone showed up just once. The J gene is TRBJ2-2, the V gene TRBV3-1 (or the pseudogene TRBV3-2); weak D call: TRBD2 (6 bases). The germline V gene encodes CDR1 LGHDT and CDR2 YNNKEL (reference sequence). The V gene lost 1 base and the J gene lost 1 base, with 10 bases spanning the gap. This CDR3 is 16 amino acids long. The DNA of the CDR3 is TGTGCCAGCAGCCAAGGGGATAGCGGGAACACCGGGGAGCTGTTTTTT. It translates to CASSQGDSGNTGELFF.

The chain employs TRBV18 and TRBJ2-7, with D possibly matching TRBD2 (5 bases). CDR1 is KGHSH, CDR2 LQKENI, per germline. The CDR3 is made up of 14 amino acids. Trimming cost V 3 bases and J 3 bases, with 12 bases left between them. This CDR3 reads CASSPISGDYEQYF. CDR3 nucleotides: TGTGCCAGCTCACCCATAAGCGGAGACTACGAGCAGTACTTC.

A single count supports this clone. The DNA for the CDR3 is TGTGCCAGCAGCTTGGAAGGACAGGGGGCTAGGGACATTCAGTACTTC. As protein: CASSLEGQGARDIQYF. The chain is built from TRBV5-4 and TRBJ2-4; 11 positions agree with TRBD1. V dropped 0 bases and J dropped 8; count of bases not matched to a gene: 7. CDR3 length equals 16 residues. Germline-derived CDR1 and CDR2 are SGHNT and YYREEE (reference sequence). Filled out from reference TRBV5-4 and TRBJ2-4, the complete variable domain reads ETGVTQSPTHLIKTRGQQVTLRCSSQSGHNTVSWYQQALGQGPQFIFQYYREEENGRGNFPPRFSGLQFPNYSSELNVNALELDDSALYLCASSLEGQGARDIQYFGAGTRLSVL.

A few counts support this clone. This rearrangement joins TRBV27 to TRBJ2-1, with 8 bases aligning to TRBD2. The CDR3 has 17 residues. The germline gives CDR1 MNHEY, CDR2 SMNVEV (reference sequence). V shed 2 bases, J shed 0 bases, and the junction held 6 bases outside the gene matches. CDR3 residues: CASSLTGLAYSYNEQFF. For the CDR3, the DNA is TGTGCCAGCAGTTTAACAGGACTAGCCTACTCCTACAATGAGCAGTTCTTC.

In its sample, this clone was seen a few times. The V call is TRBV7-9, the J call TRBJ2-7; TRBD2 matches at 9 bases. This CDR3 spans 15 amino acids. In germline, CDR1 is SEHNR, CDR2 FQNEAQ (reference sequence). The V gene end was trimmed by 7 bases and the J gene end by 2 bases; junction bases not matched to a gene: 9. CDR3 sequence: CASTLVSGGAYEQYF. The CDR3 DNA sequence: TGTGCCAGCACCCTGGTTAGCGGGGGCGCCTACGAGCAGTACTTC.

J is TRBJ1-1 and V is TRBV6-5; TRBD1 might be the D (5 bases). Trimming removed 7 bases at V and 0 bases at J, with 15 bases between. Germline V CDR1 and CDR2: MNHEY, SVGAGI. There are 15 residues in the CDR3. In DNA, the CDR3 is TGTGCCAGCACCGAAGACAGATTCCTGAACACTGAAGCTTTCTTT. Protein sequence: CASTEDRFLNTEAFF.

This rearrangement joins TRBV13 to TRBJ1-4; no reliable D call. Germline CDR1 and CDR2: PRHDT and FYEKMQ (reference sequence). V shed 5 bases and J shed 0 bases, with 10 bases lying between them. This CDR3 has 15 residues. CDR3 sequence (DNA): TGTGCCAGCAGCCGGCGGGCGACAACTAATGAAAAACTGTTTTTT. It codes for CASSRRATTNEKLFF.